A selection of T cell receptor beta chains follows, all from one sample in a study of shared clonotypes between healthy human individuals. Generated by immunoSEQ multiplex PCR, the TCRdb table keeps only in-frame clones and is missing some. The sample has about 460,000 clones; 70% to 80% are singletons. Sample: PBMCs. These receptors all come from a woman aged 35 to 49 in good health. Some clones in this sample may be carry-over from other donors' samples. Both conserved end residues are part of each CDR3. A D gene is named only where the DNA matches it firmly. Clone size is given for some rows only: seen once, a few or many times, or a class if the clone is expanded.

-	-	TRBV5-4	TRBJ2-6	TGTGCCAGCAGCAACCGGGACTTGGGGGCCAACGTCCTGACTTTC	CASSNRDLGANVLTF
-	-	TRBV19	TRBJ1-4	TGTGCCAGTAGTGCCCTCGGGACACTTAATGAAAAACTGTTTTTT	CASSALGTLNEKLFF
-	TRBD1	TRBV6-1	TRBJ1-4	TGTGCCAGCAACCCGACAGGGGGTAATGAAAAACTGTTTTTT	CASNPTGGNEKLFF
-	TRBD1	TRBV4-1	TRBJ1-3	TGCGCCAGCAGCCAAGGCCACAGGGGGCCTGGAAACACCATATATTTT	CASSQGHRGPGNTIYF
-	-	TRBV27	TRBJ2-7	TGTGCCAGCAGTTACAACTACGAGCAGTACTTC	CASSYNYEQYF
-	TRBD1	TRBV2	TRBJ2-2	TGTGCCAGCAGCCGAGTCAGGGGGAGCACCGGGGAGCTGTTTTTT	CASSRVRGSTGELFF
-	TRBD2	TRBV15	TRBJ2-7	TGTGCCACCAGCAGTATCCGGGAGGGCCGGTACGAGCAGTACTTC	CATSSIREGRYEQYF
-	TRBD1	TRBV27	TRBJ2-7	TGTGCCAGCAACCGACAGGGGAGCTCCTACGAGCAGTACTTC	CASNRQGSSYEQYF
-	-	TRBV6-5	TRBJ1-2	TGTGCCAGCAGAAGGGGACCTCACTATGGCTACACCTTC	CASRRGPHYGYTF
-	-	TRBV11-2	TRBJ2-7	TGTGCCAGCAGCCCGTTCGTCTCTAGATCCTACGAGCAGTACTTC	CASSPFVSRSYEQYF
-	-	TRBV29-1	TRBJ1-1	TGCAGCGTTGAGTGGGGGCGCACTGAAGCTTTCTTT	CSVEWGRTEAFF
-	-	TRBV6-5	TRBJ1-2	TGTGCCAGCAGTTACTCGGGGGGCGCCGGTGGCTACACCTTC	CASSYSGGAGGYTF
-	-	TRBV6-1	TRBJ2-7	TGTGCCAGCAAGCCGGACGTAACCTACGAGCAGTACTTC	CASKPDVTYEQYF
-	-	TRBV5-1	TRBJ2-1	TGCGCCAGCAGCTTGGGTGGAGGGGTTTTACTAGCTAACAATGAGCAGTTCTTC	CASSLGGGVLLANNEQFF
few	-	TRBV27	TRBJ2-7	TGTGCCAGCAGTTTATCTCGCTCCTACGAGCAGTACTTC	CASSLSRSYEQYF
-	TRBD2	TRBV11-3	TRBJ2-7	TGTGCCAGCAGCTCATTTACGACTAGCGGGAGGAACGAGCAGTACTTC	CASSSFTTSGRNEQYF
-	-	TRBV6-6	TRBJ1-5	TGTGCCAGCAGTTACCGGACCAATCAGCCCCAGCATTTT	CASSYRTNQPQHF
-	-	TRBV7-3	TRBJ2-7	TGTGCCAGCAGCTTAAGGGGACCGACCTACGAGCAGTACTTC	CASSLRGPTYEQYF
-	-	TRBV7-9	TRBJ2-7	TGTGCCAGCAGCTTAGCGGGGGTATTTCCCTACGAGCAGTACTTC	CASSLAGVFPYEQYF
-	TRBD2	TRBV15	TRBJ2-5	TGTGCCACCAGCAGAGAGGGCGGGAGGTACCAAGAGACCCAGTACTTC	CATSREGGRYQETQYF
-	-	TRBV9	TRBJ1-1	TGTGCCAGCAGCGTAGATGGCAGGGCCACTGAAGCTTTCTTT	CASSVDGRATEAFF
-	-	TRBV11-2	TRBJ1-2	TGTGCCAGCAGCCCAGGTCGGGGTTCTCGGACAGTGCACACCTTC	CASSPGRGSRTVHTF
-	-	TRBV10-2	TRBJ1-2	TGCGCCAGCAGTGCGTGGGGGGGGGTCCGTGGCTACACCTTC	CASSAWGGVRGYTF
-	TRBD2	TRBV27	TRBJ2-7	TGTGCCAGCAGTTTGGGGGGAGCGCGGGGGACCTACGAGCAGTACTTC	CASSLGGARGTYEQYF
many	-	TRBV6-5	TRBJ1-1	TGTGCCAGCAGTTACAATATGAACACTGAAGCTTTCTTT	CASSYNMNTEAFF
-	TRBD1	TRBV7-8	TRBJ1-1	TGTGCCAGCAGCTTCATAGGGGGCAACTCTGAAGCTTTCTTT	CASSFIGGNSEAFF
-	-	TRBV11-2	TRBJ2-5	TGTGCCAGCACCCCCCGGGGGCGGGGGGAGACCCAGTACTTC	CASTPRGRGETQYF
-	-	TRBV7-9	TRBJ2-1	TGTGCCAGCAGCTTTTTCCAAACAGATGAGCAGTTCTTC	CASSFFQTDEQFF
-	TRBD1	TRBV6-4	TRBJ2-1	TGTGCCAGCAGTGAACAACCCGGGACAGGGGGCAATGAGCAGTTCTTC	CASSEQPGTGGNEQFF
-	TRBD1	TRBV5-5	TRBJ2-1	TGTGCCAGCAGCTTAGGACAGGGGACGCATGAGCAGTTCTTC	CASSLGQGTHEQFF
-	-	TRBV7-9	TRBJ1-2	TGTGCCAGCAGCGAACTTGGGGGGAACTATGGCTACACCTTC	CASSELGGNYGYTF
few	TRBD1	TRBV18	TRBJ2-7	TGTGCCAGCTCACCCGGACAGGGGGGTTCATACGAGCAGTACTTC	CASSPGQGGSYEQYF
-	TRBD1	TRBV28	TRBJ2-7	TGTGCCAGCAGTTTCACAGGGGAGTGGGGCTCCTACGAGCAGTACTTC	CASSFTGEWGSYEQYF
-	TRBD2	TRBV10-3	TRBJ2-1	TGTGCCATCCAACTAGCGGGAGGGCCCAATGAGCAGTTCTTC	CAIQLAGGPNEQFF
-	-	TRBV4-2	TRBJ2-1	TGTGCCAGCAGCCAGCCTGGACGGAGCGAGCAGTTCTTC	CASSQPGRSEQFF
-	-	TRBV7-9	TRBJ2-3	TGTGCCAGCGGCGGATTCACAGATACGCAGTATTTT	CASGGFTDTQYF
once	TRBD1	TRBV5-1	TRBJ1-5	TGCGCCAGCAGTCTTTCCGGGACAGGGAATGGTCAGCCCCAGCATTTT	CASSLSGTGNGQPQHF
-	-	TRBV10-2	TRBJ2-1	TGCGCCAGCAGTGAGGGCGGGGCTAGCCCTAAATGTGTCTTC	CASSEGGASPKCVF
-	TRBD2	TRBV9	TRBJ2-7	TGTGCCAGCAGCGAAACTAGCGGGAGTATATACGAGCAGTACTTC	CASSETSGSIYEQYF
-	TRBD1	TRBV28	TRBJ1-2	TGTGCCAGCAGTTTATTGGGGACAGGGTATGATGGCTACACCTTC	CASSLLGTGYDGYTF
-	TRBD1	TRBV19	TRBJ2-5	TGTGCCAGTAGTATAGGGGGGACAGTTGAAGAGACCCAGTACTTC	CASSIGGTVEETQYF
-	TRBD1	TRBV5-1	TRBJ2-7	TGCGCCAGCAGCTTGAGACAGGGATCGTCAGGTGAGCAGTACTTC	CASSLRQGSSGEQYF
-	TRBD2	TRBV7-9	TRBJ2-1	TGTGCCAGCAGCTTAGTTGGGGGGGATAATGAGCAGTTCTTC	CASSLVGGDNEQFF
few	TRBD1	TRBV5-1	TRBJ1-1	TGCGCCAGTCAAACCGGGACAGACGTTATGAACACTGAAGCTTTCTTT	CASQTGTDVMNTEAFF
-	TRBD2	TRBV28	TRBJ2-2	TGTGCCAGCAGTTTACGGACTAGCGGGAGAGGGAACGGGGAGCTGTTTTTT	CASSLRTSGRGNGELFF
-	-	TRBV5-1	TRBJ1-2	TGCGCCAGCAACCGGCTTGGGGGTGAGGGCTACACCTTC	CASNRLGGEGYTF
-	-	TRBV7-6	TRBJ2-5	TGTGCCAGCAGCTTAGAGGGGGTACAAGAGACCCAGTACTTC	CASSLEGVQETQYF
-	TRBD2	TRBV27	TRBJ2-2	TGTGCCAGCACCCTGTCGGTTCCAGCGGGAGGGCCGGTCACCGGGGAGCTGTTTTTT	CASTLSVPAGGPVTGELFF
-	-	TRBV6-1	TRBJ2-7	TGTGCCAGCAGTGGAACCGGGACTCTGGCATACGAGCAGTACTTC	CASSGTGTLAYEQYF
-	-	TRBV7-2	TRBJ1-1	TGTGCCAGCAGCTTAAGTTCCGGGGGCAGGGAAGCTTTCTTT	CASSLSSGGREAFF
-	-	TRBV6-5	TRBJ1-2	TGTGCCAGCAGTTTAAACCGGGATAACTATGGCTACACCTTC	CASSLNRDNYGYTF
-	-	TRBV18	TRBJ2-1	TGTGCCAGCTCAACGTGGGATCCCTCTATAAATGAGCAGTTCTTC	CASSTWDPSINEQFF
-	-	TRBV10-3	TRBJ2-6	TGTGCCATCAGTGAGTCGGCTGGACATAGTGGGGCCAACGTCCTGACTTTC	CAISESAGHSGANVLTF
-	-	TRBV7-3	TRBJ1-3	TGTGCCAGCAGCCCCCAAGGGGGCTCTGGAAACACCATATATTTT	CASSPQGGSGNTIYF
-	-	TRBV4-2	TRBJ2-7	TGTGCCAGCAGCCAAGAACATGGACAGCGAAGCTACGAGCAGTACTTC	CASSQEHGQRSYEQYF